This TCR beta chain was identified during a study of T cells in localized non-small cell lung cancer. The assay was immunoSEQ multiplex PCR, and TCRdb's table has in-frame clones only and misses some. The sample has around 15,000 clones; approximately 85% are singletons. Regarding the study as a whole: It remains possible that heterogeneity exists, since only one tumor region was sequenced. Peak T cell clonality was found in uninvolved adjacent lung, exceeding tumor.

As for this clone: The antigen remains undetermined.

V gave up 2 bases and J gave up 4 bases, with 11 bases separating them. Per the germline V gene, CDR1 is GTSNPN and CDR2 is SVGIG (reference sequence). The CDR3 runs to 13 residues. Sequencing used peripheral blood, obtained before any cancer treatment. The rearrangement uses TRBV30 and TRBJ1-2; D not resolved. The sequence was obtained from a female donor of 60 years or more with stage I squamous cell lung carcinoma. The CDR3 sequence is CAWSLTAFYGYTF. As DNA, the CDR3 is TGTGCCTGGAGTTTGACCGCGTTCTATGGCTACACCTTC.